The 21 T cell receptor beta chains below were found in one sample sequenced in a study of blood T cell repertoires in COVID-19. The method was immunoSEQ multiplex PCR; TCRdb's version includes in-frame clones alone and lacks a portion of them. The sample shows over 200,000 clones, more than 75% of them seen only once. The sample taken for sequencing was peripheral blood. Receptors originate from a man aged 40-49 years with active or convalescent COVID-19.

CDR3 residues: CASSPSVGRSYNSPLHF. The CDR3 bases are TGTGCCAGCAGCCCCTCCGTGGGGCGCTCCTATAATTCACCCCTCCACTTT. The V gene is TRBV11-2, the J gene TRBJ1-6, with D perhaps TRBD1 (5 bases). CDR3 length: 17 amino acids. Germline V gives CDR1 SGHAT, CDR2 FQNNGV. The ends were cut back, 5 bases at V and 0 bases at J, with 14 bases in the middle.

The chain's CDR3 is CASSFPGIAQGHGYTF. DNA of the CDR3: TGTGCCAGCAGTTTCCCTGGGATCGCGCAGGGGCATGGCTACACCTTC. The rearrangement links TRBV28 to TRBJ1-2; TRBD1 is a possible D gene (6 bases). The germline V and J ends were trimmed by 3 bases and 6 bases, with 20 bases remaining between them. The germline gives CDR1 MDHEN, CDR2 SYDVKM. The CDR3 length is 16 residues.

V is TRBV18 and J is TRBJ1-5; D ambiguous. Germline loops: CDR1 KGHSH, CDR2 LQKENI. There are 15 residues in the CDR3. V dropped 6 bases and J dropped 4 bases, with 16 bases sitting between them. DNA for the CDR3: TGTGCCAGCTCCCCTTTTGGGCCTGGGAATCAGCCCCAGCATTTT. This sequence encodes CASSPFGPGNQPQHF.

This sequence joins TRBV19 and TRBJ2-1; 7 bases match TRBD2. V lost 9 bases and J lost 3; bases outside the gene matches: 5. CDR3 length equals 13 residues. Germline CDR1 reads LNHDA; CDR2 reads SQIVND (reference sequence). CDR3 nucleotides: TGTGCCAGCGGGCTAGCGGTCTACAATGAGCAGTTCTTC. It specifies CASGLAVYNEQFF.

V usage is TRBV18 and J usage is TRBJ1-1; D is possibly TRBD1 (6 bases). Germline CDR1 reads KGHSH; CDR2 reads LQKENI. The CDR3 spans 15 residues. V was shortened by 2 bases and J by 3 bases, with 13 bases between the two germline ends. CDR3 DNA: TGTGCCAGCTCACCAGGAGGGGGGAGGGACACTGAAGCTTTCTTT. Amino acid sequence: CASSPGGGRDTEAFF.

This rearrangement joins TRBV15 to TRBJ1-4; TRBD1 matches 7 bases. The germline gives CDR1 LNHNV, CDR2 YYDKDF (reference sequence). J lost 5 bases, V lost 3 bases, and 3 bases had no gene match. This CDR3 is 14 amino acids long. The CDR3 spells CATSRGQLNEKLFF. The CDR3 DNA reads TGTGCCACCAGCAGGGGACAGCTAAATGAAAAACTGTTTTTT.

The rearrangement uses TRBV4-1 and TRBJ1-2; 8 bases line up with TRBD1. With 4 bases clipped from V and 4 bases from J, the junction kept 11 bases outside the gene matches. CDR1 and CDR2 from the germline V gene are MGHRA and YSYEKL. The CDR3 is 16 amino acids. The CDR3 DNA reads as TGCGCCAGCAGCCTGTCCGGGGACAGGCGAACCTATGGCTACACCTTC. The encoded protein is CASSLSGDRRTYGYTF.

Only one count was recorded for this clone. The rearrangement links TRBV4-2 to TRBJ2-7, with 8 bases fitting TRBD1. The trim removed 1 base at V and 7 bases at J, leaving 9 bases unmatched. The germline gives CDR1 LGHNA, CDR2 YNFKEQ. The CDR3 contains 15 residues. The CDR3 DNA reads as TGTGCCAGCAGCCAAGGAGAGGGGCGGACAGGGGAGCAGTACTTC. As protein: CASSQGEGRTGEQYF.

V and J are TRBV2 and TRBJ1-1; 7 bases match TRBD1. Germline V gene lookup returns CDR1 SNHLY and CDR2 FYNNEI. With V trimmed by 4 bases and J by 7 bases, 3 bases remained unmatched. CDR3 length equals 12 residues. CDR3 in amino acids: CASSGDSREAFF. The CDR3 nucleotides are TGTGCCAGCAGTGGGGACAGCCGTGAAGCTTTCTTT.

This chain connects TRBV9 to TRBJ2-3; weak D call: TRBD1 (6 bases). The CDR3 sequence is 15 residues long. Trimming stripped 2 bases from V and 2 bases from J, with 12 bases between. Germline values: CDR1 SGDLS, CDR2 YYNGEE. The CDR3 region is CASSVWTELTDTQYF. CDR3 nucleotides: TGTGCCAGCAGCGTCTGGACAGAGCTCACAGATACGCAGTATTTT.

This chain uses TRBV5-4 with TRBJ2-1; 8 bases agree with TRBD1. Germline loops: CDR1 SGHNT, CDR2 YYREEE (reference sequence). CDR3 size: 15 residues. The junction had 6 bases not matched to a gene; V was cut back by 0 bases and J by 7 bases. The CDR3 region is CASSLEHRGYNEQFF. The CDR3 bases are TGTGCCAGCAGCTTGGAGCACAGGGGGTATAATGAGCAGTTCTTC.

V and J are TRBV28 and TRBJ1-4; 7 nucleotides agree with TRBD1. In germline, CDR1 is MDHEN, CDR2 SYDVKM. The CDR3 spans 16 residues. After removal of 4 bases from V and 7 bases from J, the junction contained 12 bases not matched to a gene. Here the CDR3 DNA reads TGTGCCAGCAGTTATGGCGCAGGTAGGGGGCCTGAAAAACTGTTTTTT. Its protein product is CASSYGAGRGPEKLFF.

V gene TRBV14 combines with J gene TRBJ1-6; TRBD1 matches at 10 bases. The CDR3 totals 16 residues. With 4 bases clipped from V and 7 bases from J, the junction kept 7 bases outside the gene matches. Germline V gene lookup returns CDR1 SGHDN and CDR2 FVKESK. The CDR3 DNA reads TGTGCCAGCAGCCTGGGACAGGGGCGACCGAATTCACCCCTCCACTTT. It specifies CASSLGQGRPNSPLHF.

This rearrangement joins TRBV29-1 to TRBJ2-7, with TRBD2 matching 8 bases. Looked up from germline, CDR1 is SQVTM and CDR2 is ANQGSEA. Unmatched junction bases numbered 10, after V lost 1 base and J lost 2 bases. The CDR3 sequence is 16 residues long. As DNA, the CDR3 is TGCAGCGTTGAAGTTTCTGGAACTAGCGGAGCCTACGAGCAGTACTTC. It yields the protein CSVEVSGTSGAYEQYF.

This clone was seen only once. The CDR3 sequence is CASSLNRADNSPLHF. CDR3 coding DNA: TGTGCCAGCAGCTTAAACAGGGCGGATAATTCACCCCTCCACTTT. The gene calls are TRBV7-6 and TRBJ1-6; the D gene is possibly TRBD1 (6 bases). The V gene lost 2 bases and the J gene lost 5 bases, with 10 bases spanning the gap. This CDR3 has 15 amino acids. The germline V gene has CDR1 SGHVS and CDR2 FNYEAQ.

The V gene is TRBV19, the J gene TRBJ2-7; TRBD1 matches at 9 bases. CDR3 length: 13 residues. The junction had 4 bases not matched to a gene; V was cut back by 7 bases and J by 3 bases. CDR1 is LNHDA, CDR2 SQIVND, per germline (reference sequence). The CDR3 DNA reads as TGTGCCAGTACCACGGGACAGGGCTACGAGCAGTACTTC. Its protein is CASTTGQGYEQYF.

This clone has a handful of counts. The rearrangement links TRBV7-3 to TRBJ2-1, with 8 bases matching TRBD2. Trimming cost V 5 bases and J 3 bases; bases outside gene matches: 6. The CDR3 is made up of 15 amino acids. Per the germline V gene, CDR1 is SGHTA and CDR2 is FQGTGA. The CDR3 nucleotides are TGTGCCAGCAGCGCCACTAGCGGCCACTACAATGAGCAGTTCTTC. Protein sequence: CASSATSGHYNEQFF.

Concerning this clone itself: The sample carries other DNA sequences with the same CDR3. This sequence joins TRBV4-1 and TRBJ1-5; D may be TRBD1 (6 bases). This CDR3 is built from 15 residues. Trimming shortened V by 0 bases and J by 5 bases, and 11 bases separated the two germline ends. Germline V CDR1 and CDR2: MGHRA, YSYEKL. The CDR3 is CASSQDRSGDQPQHF. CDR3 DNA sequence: TGCGCCAGCAGCCAAGATAGGTCAGGGGATCAGCCCCAGCATTTT.

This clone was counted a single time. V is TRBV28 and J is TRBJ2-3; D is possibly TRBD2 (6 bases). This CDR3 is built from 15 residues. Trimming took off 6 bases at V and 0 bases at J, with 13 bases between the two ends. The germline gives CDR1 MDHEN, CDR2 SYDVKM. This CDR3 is CASRRAGTSTDTQYF. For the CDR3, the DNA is TGTGCCAGCAGAAGGGCGGGAACGAGCACAGATACGCAGTATTTT.

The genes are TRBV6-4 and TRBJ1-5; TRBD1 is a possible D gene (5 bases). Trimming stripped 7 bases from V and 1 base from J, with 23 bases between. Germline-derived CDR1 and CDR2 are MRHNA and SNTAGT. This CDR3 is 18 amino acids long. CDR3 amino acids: CASTSTPDQGTSNQPQHF. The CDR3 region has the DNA TGTGCCAGCACATCGACTCCCGACCAGGGAACAAGCAATCAGCCCCAGCATTTT.

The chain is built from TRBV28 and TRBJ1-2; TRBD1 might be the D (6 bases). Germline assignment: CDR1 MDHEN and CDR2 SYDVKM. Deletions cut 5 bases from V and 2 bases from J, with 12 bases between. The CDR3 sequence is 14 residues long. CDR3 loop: CASSTGIANYGYTF. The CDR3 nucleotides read TGTGCCAGCAGTACAGGGATTGCAAACTATGGCTACACCTTC.